Below, 12 T cell receptor beta chains from the same sample are listed, as sequenced in a study of human thymus T cells (dated by TCRdb to between 2020 and 2021). Thymus tissue was collected as surgical resects that were removed during corrective cardiac surgery. Library method: the immunoSEQ multiplex PCR assay. Sourced from immuneACCESS, this table was stored by TCRdb with only in-frame sequences that have V and J called. A share of the clones is absent; for the studies checked, an unresolved V gene accounts for under half, and the remainder has no known explanation. The sample records 100,000 to 150,000 clones, over 85% of which are singletons. The ten largest make up around 0.025% of the sample. Sequenced material: thymus tissue. The receptors here all came from a boy in the first two years of life with a congenital heart defect but otherwise immunologically healthy.

This chain connects TRBV5-6 to TRBJ2-7; 7 bases map to TRBD1. Per germline, CDR1 SGHDT and CDR2 YYEEEE. The J segment lost 5 bases and the V segment lost 6 bases, leaving 5 bases of the junction unmatched. This CDR3 comprises 12 residues. The CDR3 here is CASNGTGDEQYF. CDR3 bases: TGTGCCAGCAACGGCACAGGGGACGAGCAGTACTTC.

V and J are TRBV14 and TRBJ1-1; TRBD1 matches at 9 bases. With V trimmed by 4 bases and J by 4 bases, 10 bases remained unmatched. CDR3 size: 16 residues. Germline CDR1 and CDR2: SGHDN and FVKESK. CDR3 coding DNA: TGTGCCAGCAGCCGATACAGGGGGCGCGGGAGCACTGAAGCTTTCTTT. It translates to CASSRYRGRGSTEAFF.

This clone came up a few times. The chain is built from TRBV18 and TRBJ2-1; no clear D. Per germline, CDR1 KGHSH and CDR2 LQKENI. V was pared by 4 bases and J by 8 bases, with 12 bases between. This CDR3 has 13 residues. The CDR3 region has the DNA TGTGCCAGCTCACTTTTGGCAGGCCATGAGCAGTTCTTC. Its translation is CASSLLAGHEQFF. Together with reference TRBV18 and TRBJ2-1, the CDR3 gives the full variable domain: NAGVMQNPRHLVRRRGQEARLRCSPMKGHSHVYWYRQLPEEGLKFMVYLQKENIIDESGMPKERFSAEFPKEGPSILRIQQVVRGDSAAYFCASSLLAGHEQFFGPGTRLTVL.

This sequence joins TRBV6-1 and TRBJ1-1; perhaps TRBD1 as D (5 bases). Germline lookup yields CDR1 MNHNS and CDR2 SASEGT. V shed 2 bases and J shed 5 bases, with 9 bases lying between them. The CDR3 consists of 13 residues. The CDR3 loop reads CASSEPGGTEAFF. The CDR3 DNA is TGTGCCAGCAGTGAACCCGGGGGGACTGAAGCTTTCTTT.

The chain is built from TRBV4-1 and TRBJ2-7; tentative D call: TRBD2 (5 bases). Germline V gene sequence: CDR1 MGHRA, CDR2 YSYEKL. CDR3 length: 16 amino acids. V lost 7 bases to trimming and J lost 3 bases, with 22 bases between them. This CDR3 is CASTRTARTPNYEQYF. CDR3 bases: TGCGCCAGCACCCGCACGGCGAGGACTCCCAACTACGAGCAGTACTTC.

This chain connects TRBV18 to TRBJ2-7; D is unclear. V was pared by 3 bases and J by 4 bases, with 13 bases between. The germline V gene has CDR1 KGHSH and CDR2 LQKENI. There are 14 residues in the CDR3. The CDR3 protein is CASSPGRPSYEQYF. Written as DNA, the CDR3 is TGTGCCAGCTCACCGGGCAGGCCCTCGTACGAGCAGTACTTC.

The CDR3 reads CASSQDPVADYGYTF. The DNA for the CDR3 is TGCGCCAGCAGCCAAGACCCGGTGGCAGACTATGGCTACACCTTC. The J gene is TRBJ1-2, the V gene TRBV4-1; D remains ambiguous. The germline V gene encodes CDR1 MGHRA and CDR2 YSYEKL. The V and J ends lost 0 bases and 3 bases respectively, with 11 bases between them. The CDR3 consists of 15 residues.

The CDR3 loop is CASSQEAIPGPGIYGYTF. The CDR3, as DNA: TGCGCCAGCAGCCAAGAGGCTATACCTGGTCCCGGGATATATGGCTACACCTTC. V usage is TRBV4-3 and J usage is TRBJ1-2; no firm D call. Per the germline V gene, CDR1 is LGHNA and CDR2 is YSLEER. The CDR3 contains 18 residues. V gave up 0 bases and J gave up 5 bases, with 22 bases separating them.

V usage is TRBV5-1 and J usage is TRBJ1-2; D is ambiguous. Germline V lookup: CDR1 SGHRS, CDR2 YFSETQ. Between the trimmed V and J ends, which lost 4 bases and 3 bases, there was a span of 10 bases. This CDR3 is built from 13 residues. CDR3 residues: CASSMGWDYGYTF. The DNA for the CDR3 is TGCGCCAGCAGCATGGGGTGGGACTATGGCTACACCTTC.

V gene TRBV11-3 combines with J gene TRBJ2-3; no clear D gene. V was pared by 1 base and J by 3 bases, with 11 bases between. CDR3 length: 15 residues. In germline, CDR1 is SGHNT, CDR2 YENEEA. CDR3 nucleotides: TGTGCCAGCAGCTTAGGGGGTCATTCAACAGATACGCAGTATTTT. Its protein product is CASSLGGHSTDTQYF.

The chain is built from TRBV7-9 and TRBJ1-1, with a tentative D call TRBD1 (5 bases). The CDR3 extends over 14 amino acids. V was clipped by 10 bases and J by 6 bases, with 21 bases between them. Germline V CDR1 and CDR2: SEHNR, FQNEAQ (reference sequence). The CDR3 region is CATGSGTPGAEAFF. In nucleotides, the CDR3 is TGTGCCACGGGATCCGGGACCCCTGGCGCTGAAGCTTTCTTT.

The chain joins TRBV12-5 to TRBJ2-5; no clear D. This CDR3 comprises 14 residues. The V and J ends lost 1 base and 2 bases respectively, with 8 bases between them. CDR1 and CDR2 from the germline V gene are LGHNT and FRNRAP. As DNA, the CDR3 is TGTGCTAGTGGTTTGGACGAACCTCAAGAGACCCAGTACTTC. Protein: CASGLDEPQETQYF.